This T cell receptor beta chain was recorded in a study of blood T cell repertoires in COVID-19. Overall study context: There were acute and convalescent COVID-19 samples, and they came from the United States, Italy and Spain. From T cells, B-cell-depleted T cells, or PBMCs came the material, which was cDNA or gDNA.

How the authors handled the data: Using reference gene primer amplification, nucleated cell counts were estimated. Here immunoSEQ multiplex PCR was the method, and the copy in TCRdb shows in-frame clones only, minus some. The DNA was the basis for D and trimming; V, J and clone size are from that table. This sample has approximately 200,000 clones; approximately 90% occur once, and the top ten carry about a tenth. The germline gives CDR1 MDHEN, CDR2 SYDVKM. Losses at the gene ends were 5 bases for V and 7 bases for J; bases not matched to a gene: 6. The CDR3 is 13 amino acids. The source is a man in his thirties or forties who had recovered from COVID-19. This chain links TRBV28 with TRBJ1-2; 8 bases align to TRBD1. Sequencing was performed on PBMCs or T cells enriched from blood (not recorded which). The CDR3 DNA is TGTGCCAGCAGTCCTCGGACAGGGCCTGGCTACACCTTC. Its translation: CASSPRTGPGYTF.